This record concerns one T cell receptor beta chain sequence. No antigen is known for it. No much larger clone is present one base from it, and per-base qualities are unavailable. This sample stems from a study of cytomegalovirus exposure and HLA in healthy donors (dated by TCRdb to 2016 to 2017). Context from the whole study: An earlier analysis of roughly 500 of the donors reported 276 Gb of sequence data and 95 million to 140 million unique TCR beta sequences obtained from around 180 million T cells. Roughly five DR-DQ haplotypes were treated as single units for association and clustering because of strong linkage in the cohort. In a later analysis, previously published TCR beta repertoires from 600 to 850 donors were re-analyzed and high-resolution HLA genotyping was added so that TCR occurrence patterns could be studied. In a later genetic analysis, genome-wide SNP genotypes for about 55% of the roughly 670 donors were used, and that subset was treated as a discovery cohort. In an earlier analysis of around 540 of the donors, high-throughput TCR beta sequencing was used to judge whether each TCR beta V gene segment behaved as functional or pseudogenic. An early release that covered about 640 HLA-typed donors contained about 300 gigabases of sequencing data and around 85 million unique TCR sequences. Besides the first cohort of roughly 640 subjects, a separate validation cohort made up of over 100 different subjects was used. The later analysis used no new phenotypic data to find candidate immune exposures, relying instead on TCR beta sequences and their occurrence across donors. The number of typed donors differed by locus: roughly 620-640 for A, B, C, DRB1 and DQB1; 500 to 550 for DQA1; approximately 600 for DPA1; and around 450 for DPB1. Alongside the repertoire data, information on donor age, sex, ethnicity and CMV serostatus was compiled. Across about 380 genotyped donors of the cohort, an average of approximately 200,000 unique TCR beta nucleotide sequences per donor were sequenced, and around 19% of those sequences were non-productive. The aim of the study was to test whether cataloging public T cell receptors could identify signatures of past pathogen exposure. The study combined high-throughput TCR immunosequencing, statistical association of individual TCRs with disease status, and machine learning to predict cytomegalovirus infection status. All discovery cohort repertoires had been generated using a single sequencing platform. Among the approximately 400 genotyped donors, around 81% belonged to the genetic ancestry cluster associated with self-reported Caucasian donors. Both class I and class II loci were covered by HLA typing, at four-digit resolution. The T cell repertoires of 700 or so subjects were profiled by immunosequencing and related to cytomegalovirus serostatus.

Compared with germline, V lacks 3 bases and J lacks 2 bases; bases without a gene match: 4. Spanning cysteine to phenylalanine, the CDR3 consists of 15 amino acids. Only CDR3 DNA is held: 45 bases, read in frame from base 1. From the germline V gene, CDR1 is SNHLY and CDR2 is FYNNEI. The cohort was made up of 666 healthy bone marrow donors. Cohort members were all nominally healthy when sampled, although unrecorded immune exposures were likely present. The donor was CMV seropositive and was included in the group of 289 seropositive cohort members. Each donor provided a peripheral blood sample, and peripheral blood mononuclear cells were used for TCR beta sequencing. The Qiagen DNeasy Blood Extraction Kit was used to extract genomic DNA from the blood cell samples. The library was built by means of the immunoSEQ multiplex PCR assay. A mixture of 60 forward primers for TCR Vbeta segments and 13 reverse primers for TCR Jbeta segments was used in the multiplex PCR. A multiplex PCR assay on genomic DNA amplified the CDR3 region of rearranged TCR beta genes. The amplified TCR beta libraries were sequenced on the Illumina HiSeq System as 87-base-pair reads. The source study handled its data this way. In a later analysis, tens of millions of unique TCR beta chains were counted across the approximately 640 repertoires, and around 11 million of these chains were shared by at least two donors. A nearest-neighbor algorithm error-corrected the raw reads and collapsed the reads into unique sequences, merging closely related sequences to remove PCR and sequencing errors. V, D and J gene segments were assigned by aligning CDR3 sequences to IMGT reference sequences. For a sequence to be retained, at least a six-nucleotide match to both a V gene segment and a J gene segment was required. A rearrangement was called productive if the CDR3 had no stop codons and remained in frame with V and J, and every other rearrangement was called non-productive. Following IMGT convention, CDR3 was defined as the stretch from the second conserved V-encoded cysteine to the conserved J-encoded phenylalanine. In an earlier analysis of around 640 of the donors, sequences lacking an unambiguous match to a single V gene segment were excluded. In an earlier analysis of 500 to 750 of the donors, V segments were called functional above 56.7% productive rearrangements and were called segregating when the between-donor standard deviation exceeded 5%. A statistical classification framework was built to diagnose cytomegalovirus status from the catalog of TCR beta chain sequences. In a later analysis, V and J genes were assigned by comparing TCR nucleotide sequences against IMGT/GENE-DB human TR gene sequences. A later analysis assigned CDR3 sequences and most-parsimonious VDJ recombination scenarios with the TCRdist pipeline. In a later analysis, every TCR beta chain was defined by the combination of its CDR3 amino acid sequence and its V-gene family, and reads without a unique V-gene family were dropped. In a later analysis, fewer than 650 highly shared, low-generation-probability nucleotide sequences were removed to address suspected cross-contamination and a sequencing artifact. A later analysis calculated a clonal expansion index for each public chain from normalized within-repertoire ranks of inferred template counts. In a later analysis, generation probabilities were computed with a VDJ recombination model fitted to out-of-frame rearrangements, and the resulting probabilities were checked against IGoR. A later analysis scored TCR-TCR, TCR-HLA and TCR-CMV co-occurrence with hypergeometric tests, applying a repertoire-size bias correction to TCR pairs. In a later analysis, false discovery rates were estimated by permuting HLA or CMV assignments 20 times. In a later analysis, co-occurring TCRs were grouped using DBSCAN, and TCRdist sequence similarity was added for clustering within HLA-allele-positive subsets. Repertoires with fewer than 30,000 or more than 120,000 public chains, plus five repertoires with anomalous nucleotide sharing, were excluded from co-occurrence clustering. Sourced from immuneACCESS, this table was stored by TCRdb with only in-frame sequences that have V and J called. A share of the clones is absent; for the studies checked, an unresolved V gene accounts for under half, and the remainder has no known explanation. V, J and clone size are those of that table, while D and trimming were read from the DNA. The sample yields 150,000 to 200,000 clones; roughly 84% were counted once. The top ten clonotypes cover 5% to 7% of the sample.

The study at large found these results: A later analysis found that TCR association rates varied across HLA loci, with DRB1 alleles showing the most associated TCRs and HLA-C alleles the fewest. In vitro tests confirmed that a few of the cytomegalovirus-associated TCR beta chains recognize cytomegalovirus antigens. Presence/absence analyses assumed roughly uniform sequencing depth across donors, an assumption that may not hold. Only TCR beta chains were sequenced in this cohort, and the absence of alpha or paired-chain data limited detectable features. Cytomegalovirus status was reported to be diagnosed by the classifier with high specificity and sensitivity in both the original and validation cohorts. Because the 87-base-pair reads could not distinguish some IMGT-functional V segments, including TRBV6-2 and TRBV6-3, those segments were excluded. Correlated functional status among segregating V segments might reflect linkage disequilibrium, but an unknown experimental factor could not be ruled out. A later analysis reported that several top co-occurrence clusters appeared linked to parvovirus B19, influenza, CMV and Epstein-Barr virus. In a later genetic analysis, fewer N-insertions in productive TCRs were reported among donors in an Asian-associated ancestry cluster than the roughly 700-donor mean. The earlier analysis of some 540 of the donors excluded seventeen rarely observed V segments, including chromosome 9 orphons, because counts were too low. Most CMV-associated TCR beta chains appeared to be HLA-restricted in a later analysis, and the HLA associations seemed to be driven largely by CMV exposure. A later analysis found that HLA-associated TCR beta chains were more clonally expanded and had lower generation probabilities than equally common non-associated chains. Because HLA typing was unavailable for some donors at each locus, only the typed subset was used in association tests. The study gave a list of around 170 TCR beta chains associated with cytomegalovirus. According to the authors, the approach could potentially be generalized to other disease states and immunological phenotypes. In a later genetic analysis, a missense DCLRE1C variant was associated with V-gene and J-gene trimming of TCR beta chains, and the association was replicated in an independent cohort. In an earlier analysis of under 600 of the donors, most TCR beta V segments were observed in productive rearrangements about 90% or about 30% of the time, broadly matching IMGT annotations. A later analysis associated 15,000 or so TCR beta sequences with specific HLA alleles at a false discovery rate of 0.05. While some public TCRs were present in many individuals, most TCR sequences turned up only very rarely across donors. Assigning TCR associations to individual alleles was difficult when HLA alleles, especially DR and DQ, strongly co-occurred. A further reported finding was that TCR beta sequences accurately predicted the HLA-A and HLA-B alleles for most subjects in the first cohort. CMV serostatus was the only immune exposure information available for the cohort. A cluster of highly shared sequence variants was judged likely to be a technical artifact of the sequencing pipeline.

The clonotype comes from a man in his forties or fifties in good health and CMV-seropositive. The receptor chain draws on TRBV2 and TRBJ2-3; 8 central nucleotides agree with TRBD2. Sequenced material: PBMCs. The DNA sequence follows: TGTGCCAGCAGTGAGGCGGGACTAGACACAGATACGCAGTATTTT. Its amino acids are CASSEAGLDTDTQYF.